These T cell receptor beta chains were read from a single sample in a study of T cell repertoires in cytomegalovirus infection. For these TCRs, the target antigens are not known. TCRdb re-called the reads with MiXCR, one entry per CDR3 protein. The repertoire holds 70,000 to 95,000 distinct CDR3 sequences, with roughly 29% as singletons. The sample consisted of CD8+ T cells from cultured PBMCs, taken from culture after CMV antigen stimulation. The receptor set was obtained from a human donor in good health (CMV status not recorded). Some clones in this sample may be carry-over from other donors' samples. Each CDR3 is given with its conserved first and last residue. A D gene is named only where the DNA matches it firmly. Clone size, where shown, is once, few, many, or a class for clones that have expanded.

D gene	CDR3 length	J gene	V gene	clone size	CDR3 protein	CDR3 DNA
TRBD2	15	TRBJ2-3	TRBV7-6	few	CATPGLAGRPDTQYF	TGTGCCACTCCGGGACTAGCGGGGAGACCAGATACGCAGTATTTT
-	18	TRBJ1-6	TRBV3-1	once	CASSNGGGRGSYNSPLHF	TGTGCCAGCAGCAATGGCGGGGGTCGGGGCTCCTATAATTCACCCCTCCACTTT
-	14	TRBJ1-1	TRBV7-9	many	CASSLVDMNTEAFF	TGTGCCAGCAGCTTAGTCGACATGAACACTGAAGCTTTCTTT
TRBD2	16	TRBJ2-7	TRBV9	few	CASSVDSRGGLDEQYF	TGTGCCAGCAGCGTTGACTCGCGGGGGGGTCTAGACGAGCAGTACTTC
-	14	TRBJ2-2	TRBV7-9	-	CASSPVGEAGELFF	TGTGCCAGCAGCCCGGTTGGGGAGGCCGGGGAGCTGTTTTTT
-	15	TRBJ2-1	TRBV19	-	CASSISGRSPNEQFF	TGTGCCAGTAGTATTTCAGGGCGATCGCCTAATGAGCAGTTCTTC
TRBD2	16	TRBJ2-3	TRBV9	-	CASSVVSGGGMDTQYF	TGTGCCAGCAGCGTCGTTAGCGGGGGAGGTATGGATACGCAGTATTTT
-	16	TRBJ1-1	TRBV2	-	CASSEIGAPGIAEAFF	TGTGCCAGCAGTGAAATAGGGGCTCCAGGCATCGCTGAAGCTTTCTTT
TRBD2	15	TRBJ2-1	TRBV5-4	few	CASSTTSGAFVEQFF	TGTGCCAGCAGCACGACTAGCGGGGCCTTTGTTGAGCAGTTCTTC
-	14	TRBJ2-7	TRBV2	-	CASSEAIQSYEQYF	TGTGCCAGCAGTGAAGCTATACAGTCCTACGAGCAGTACTTC
-	12	TRBJ1-1	TRBV6-1	many	CATRGMNTEAFF	TGTGCCACTCGGGGAATGAACACTGAAGCTTTCTTT
TRBD1	14	TRBJ1-5	TRBV27	-	CASSARQGIQPQHF	TGTGCCAGCAGTGCTAGACAGGGTATCCAGCCCCAGCATTTT
-	13	TRBJ1-1	TRBV12-3/TRBV12-4	few	CASSSVSGLEAFF	TGTGCCAGCAGTTCCGTGAGCGGTTTAGAAGCTTTCTTT
-	14	TRBJ2-1	TRBV2	-	CASIYKGVGTGQFF	TGTGCCAGCATCTACAAGGGAGTGGGGACGGGGCAGTTCTTC
-	14	TRBJ2-3	TRBV6-2/TRBV6-3	-	CASSIYRLADTQYF	TGTGCCAGCAGTATATATAGACTAGCAGATACGCAGTATTTT
TRBD1	16	TRBJ1-1	TRBV4-1	-	CASSPGTGLRDTEAFF	TGCGCCAGCAGCCCCGGGACAGGGTTGAGGGACACTGAAGCTTTCTTT
-	14	TRBJ1-2	TRBV7-6	few	CASSPGGGSYGYTF	TGTGCCAGCAGCCCAGGCGGGGGTTCCTATGGCTACACCTTC
-	13	TRBJ1-2	TRBV28	-	CASSYRLDYGYTF	TGTGCCAGCAGTTATCGACTAGACTATGGCTACACCTTC
TRBD2	15	TRBJ2-1	TRBV3-1	many	CASSQGLTSGESQFF	TGTGCCAGCAGCCAAGGGTTAACTAGCGGGGAGTCTCAGTTCTTC
-	15	TRBJ2-3	TRBV20-1	few	CSARDGGGVTDTQYF	TGCAGTGCTAGAGATGGAGGCGGAGTCACAGATACGCAGTATTTT
-	13	TRBJ2-1	TRBV12-3/TRBV12-4	few	CASSFGPPNEQFF	TGTGCCAGCAGTTTTGGACCTCCCAATGAGCAGTTCTTC
-	15	TRBJ2-1	TRBV19	-	CASRGPCTACGEQFF	TGTGCCAGTAGGGGACCTTGTACAGCGTGTGGGGAGCAGTTCTTC
-	14	TRBJ1-5	TRBV7-6	few	CASSFGPLGQPQHF	TGTGCCAGCAGCTTCGGACCTCTCGGGCAGCCCCAGCATTTT
-	15	TRBJ2-1	TRBV24-1	-	CATSQGRGWFGEQFF	TGTGCCACCAGTCAAGGGAGGGGGTGGTTCGGAGAGCAGTTCTTC
-	14	TRBJ2-3	TRBV28	-	CASSLASPTDTQYF	TGTGCCAGCAGTTTAGCGAGCCCCACAGATACGCAGTATTTT
-	13	TRBJ1-1	TRBV7-6	many	CASSLGEGPGAFF	TGTGCCAGCAGCTTAGGGGAGGGCCCTGGGGCTTTCTTT
-	12	TRBJ1-1	TRBV29-1	few	CSVEDRGLEAFF	TGCAGCGTTGAAGATCGGGGGTTGGAGGCTTTCTTT
-	17	TRBJ1-1	TRBV28	many	CASSRLSQTLMNTEAFF	TGTGCCAGCAGTAGACTTAGTCAGACCCTCATGAACACTGAAGCTTTCTTT
TRBD1	16	TRBJ2-7	TRBV7-9	-	CASSRRGQGSTYEQYF	TGTGCCAGCAGCCGGCGGGGACAGGGGTCAACCTACGAGCAGTACTTC
-	13	TRBJ1-1	TRBV20-1	few	CSARAPSNTEAFF	TGCAGTGCTAGAGCCCCCAGCAACACTGAAGCTTTCTTT
-	13	TRBJ1-2	TRBV4-2	-	CASSQEGSYGYTF	TGTGCCAGCAGCCAAGAGGGGTCCTATGGCTACACCTTC
TRBD2	14	TRBJ2-7	TRBV4-1	-	CASSLGTSGHEQYF	TGTGCCAGCAGCCTCGGGACTAGCGGCCACGAGCAGTACTTC
-	16	TRBJ2-3	TRBV10-2	-	CASSESNLPSTDTQYF	TGCGCCAGCAGTGAGTCGAACCTCCCCAGCACAGATACGCAGTATTTT
-	15	TRBJ2-1	TRBV7-8	few	CASSLGHTSYNEQFF	TGTGCCAGCAGCTTAGGACACACTTCCTACAATGAGCAGTTCTTC
-	11	TRBJ2-7	TRBV7-2	-	CASSSNYEQYF	TGTGCCAGCAGCTCAAACTACGAGCAGTACTTC
TRBD1	15	TRBJ2-7	TRBV19	once	CASSNPGQVSYEQYF	TGTGCCAGTAGTAATCCGGGACAGGTCTCCTACGAGCAGTACTTC
TRBD1	14	TRBJ1-5	TRBV12-3/TRBV12-4	-	CASSWTGNAQPQHF	TGTGCCAGCAGTTGGACAGGGAACGCTCAGCCCCAGCATTTT
-	15	TRBJ2-1	TRBV7-6	many	CASSLGGNLYNEQFF	TGTGCCAGCAGCTTAGGGGGTAACTTATACAATGAGCAGTTCTTC
TRBD1	17	TRBJ1-1	TRBV7-6	-	CASSLELGQGMNTEAFF	TGTGCCAGCAGCTTAGAGTTGGGACAGGGTATGAACACTGAAGCTTTCTTT
-	15	TRBJ2-7	TRBV13	few	CASSAWRGASYEQYF	TGTGCCAGCAGCGCCTGGCGAGGGGCCTCCTACGAGCAGTACTTC
-	13	TRBJ1-1	TRBV7-9	-	CASTEEGRPEAFF	TGTGCCAGCACGGAGGAGGGGAGGCCTGAAGCTTTCTTT
-	12	TRBJ2-1	TRBV28	many	CASSKTSNEQFF	TGTGCCAGCAGTAAAACTAGTAATGAGCAGTTCTTC
-	13	TRBJ2-5	TRBV6-5	-	CANRPVLQGTQYF	TGTGCCAACCGGCCAGTCCTCCAGGGGACCCAGTACTTC
TRBD2	15	TRBJ2-1	TRBV10-3	-	CAISDYSGGENEQFF	TGTGCCATCAGTGATTATAGCGGGGGGGAGAATGAGCAGTTCTTC
TRBD1	14	TRBJ1-1	TRBV2	-	CASSPGQLNTEAFF	TGTGCCAGCAGTCCGGGACAGCTGAACACTGAAGCTTTCTTT
TRBD1	15	TRBJ1-2	TRBV7-8	many	CASSLGGAGQYGYTF	TGTGCCAGCAGCTTAGGAGGCGCGGGACAGTATGGCTACACCTTC
TRBD1	15	TRBJ1-1	TRBV7-9	many	CASSPAGRGDTEAFF	TGTGCCAGCAGCCCGGCGGGCAGGGGGGACACTGAAGCTTTCTTT
-	11	TRBJ2-7	TRBV7-9	-	CASWGVDEQYF	TGTGCCAGTTGGGGGGTCGACGAGCAGTACTTC
-	16	TRBJ2-1	TRBV19	-	CASSPLSISTYNEQFF	TGTGCCAGTAGTCCTCTATCGATCAGCACCTACAATGAGCAGTTCTTC
TRBD2	17	TRBJ2-2	TRBV7-8	-	CASSLGWGGSNTGELFF	TGTGCCAGCAGCCTAGGGTGGGGGGGATCGAACACCGGGGAGCTGTTTTTT
-	14	TRBJ1-1	TRBV28	many	CASSSRARRTEAFF	TGTGCCAGCAGTTCCCGGGCGAGGAGAACTGAAGCTTTCTTT
-	17	TRBJ2-5	TRBV7-6	many	CASSLAVVGPYQETQYF	TGTGCCAGCAGCTTAGCGGTGGTGGGTCCGTACCAAGAGACCCAGTACTTC
TRBD1	15	TRBJ2-5	TRBV6-5	-	CASSPRDRSQETQYF	TGTGCCAGCAGCCCCCGGGACAGGAGTCAAGAGACCCAGTACTTC
-	12	TRBJ1-6	TRBV19	-	CATAEGVPPLHF	TGTGCCACCGCGGAGGGGGTACCACCCCTCCACTTT
-	14	TRBJ1-1	TRBV28	few	CASSQAILNTEAFF	TGTGCCAGCAGCCAGGCAATTTTGAACACTGAAGCTTTCTTT
-	12	TRBJ2-2	TRBV27	-	CASSYRTGELFF	TGTGCCAGCAGTTACAGGACCGGGGAGCTGTTTTTT
TRBD2	14	TRBJ2-7	TRBV2	few	CASSVAGREYEQYF	TGTGCCAGCAGTGTAGCAGGGAGGGAGTACGAGCAGTACTTC
-	14	TRBJ1-4	TRBV28	-	CASRGPRGYEKLFF	TGTGCCAGCAGGGGCCCCAGGGGTTATGAAAAACTGTTTTTT
-	16	TRBJ2-1	TRBV12-3/TRBV12-4	-	CASSLGPGFSYNEQFF	TGTGCCAGCAGTTTAGGGCCGGGGTTCTCCTACAATGAGCAGTTCTTC
-	14	TRBJ2-2	TRBV4-1	many	CASSQGRGTGELFF	TGCGCCAGCAGCCAAGGAAGGGGGACCGGGGAGCTGTTTTTT